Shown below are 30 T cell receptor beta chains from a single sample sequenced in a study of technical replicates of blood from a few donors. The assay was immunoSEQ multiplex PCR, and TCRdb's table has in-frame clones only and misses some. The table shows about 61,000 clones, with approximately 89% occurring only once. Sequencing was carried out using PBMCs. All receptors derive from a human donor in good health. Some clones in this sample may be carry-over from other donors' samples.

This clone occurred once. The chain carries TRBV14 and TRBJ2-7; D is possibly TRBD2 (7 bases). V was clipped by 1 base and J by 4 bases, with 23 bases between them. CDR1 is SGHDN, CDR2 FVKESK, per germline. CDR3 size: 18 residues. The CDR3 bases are TGTGCCAGCAGCCAAGTCCGGGGGGCCGGGACGCGCTGGTACGAGCAGTACTTC. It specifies CASSQVRGAGTRWYEQYF.

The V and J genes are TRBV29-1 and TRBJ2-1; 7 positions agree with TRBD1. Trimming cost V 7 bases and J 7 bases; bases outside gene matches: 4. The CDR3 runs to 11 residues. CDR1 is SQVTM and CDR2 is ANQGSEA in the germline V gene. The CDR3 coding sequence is TGCAGCGGAAACAGGGGTAATGAGCAGTTCTTC. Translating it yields CSGNRGNEQFF.

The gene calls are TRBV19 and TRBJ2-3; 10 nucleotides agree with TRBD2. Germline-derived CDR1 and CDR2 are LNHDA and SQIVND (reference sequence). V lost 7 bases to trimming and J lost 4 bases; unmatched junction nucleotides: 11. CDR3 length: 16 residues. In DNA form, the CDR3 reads TGTGCCAGTAAGACAACCGGGACTAGCGTCTCAGATACGCAGTATTTT. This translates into CASKTTGTSVSDTQYF.

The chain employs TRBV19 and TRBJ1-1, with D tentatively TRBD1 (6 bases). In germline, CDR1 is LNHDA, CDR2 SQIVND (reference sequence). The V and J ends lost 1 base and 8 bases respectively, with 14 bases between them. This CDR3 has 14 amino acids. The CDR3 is CASSIVGQGSEAFF. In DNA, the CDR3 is TGTGCCAGTAGTATAGTCGGCCAGGGGAGCGAAGCTTTCTTT.

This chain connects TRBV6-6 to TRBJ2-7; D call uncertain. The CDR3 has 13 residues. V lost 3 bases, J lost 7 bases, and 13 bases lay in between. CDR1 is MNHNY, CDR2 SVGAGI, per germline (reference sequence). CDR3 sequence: CASSYPRDAEQYF. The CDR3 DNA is TGTGCCAGCAGTTATCCCCGCGATGCAGAGCAGTACTTC.

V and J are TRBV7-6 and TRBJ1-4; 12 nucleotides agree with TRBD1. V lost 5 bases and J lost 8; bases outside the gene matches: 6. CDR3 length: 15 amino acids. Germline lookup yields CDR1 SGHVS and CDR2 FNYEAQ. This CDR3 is CASSQGQGAREKLFF. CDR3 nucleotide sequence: TGTGCCAGCAGCCAGGGACAGGGGGCAAGGGAAAAACTGTTTTTT.

CDR3 amino acids: CASTRLAGVRAQYF. The CDR3 DNA follows: TGTGCCAGCACCAGGCTAGCGGGGGTCCGCGCGCAGTACTTC. The genes are TRBV9 and TRBJ2-7; 10 bases map to TRBD2. J was trimmed by 9 bases and V by 6 bases; bases with no gene match: 12. The germline gives CDR1 SGDLS, CDR2 YYNGEE. This CDR3 comprises 14 residues.

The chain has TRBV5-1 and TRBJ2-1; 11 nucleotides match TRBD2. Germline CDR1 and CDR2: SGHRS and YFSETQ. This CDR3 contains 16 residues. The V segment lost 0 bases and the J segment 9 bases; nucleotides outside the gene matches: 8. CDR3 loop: CASSLEASGRSGEQFF. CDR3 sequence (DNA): TGCGCCAGCAGCTTGGAGGCTAGCGGGAGGTCGGGTGAGCAGTTCTTC. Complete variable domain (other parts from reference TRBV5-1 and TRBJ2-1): KAGVTQTPRYLIKTRGQQVTLSCSPISGHRSVSWYQQTPGQGLQFLFEYFSETQRNKGNFPGRFSGRQFSNSRSEMNVSTLELGDSALYLCASSLEASGRSGEQFFGPGTRLTVL.

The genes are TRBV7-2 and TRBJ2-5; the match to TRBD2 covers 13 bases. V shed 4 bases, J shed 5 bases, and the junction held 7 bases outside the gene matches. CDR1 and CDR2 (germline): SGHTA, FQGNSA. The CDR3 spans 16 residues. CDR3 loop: CASSWRLAGGPETQYF. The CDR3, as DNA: TGTGCCAGCAGCTGGCGACTAGCGGGAGGCCCGGAGACCCAGTACTTC.

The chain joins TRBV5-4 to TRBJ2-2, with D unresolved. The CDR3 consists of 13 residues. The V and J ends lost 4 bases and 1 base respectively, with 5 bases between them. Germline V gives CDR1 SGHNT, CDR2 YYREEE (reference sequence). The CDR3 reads CASSPGNTGELFF. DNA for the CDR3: TGTGCCAGCAGCCCAGGGAACACCGGGGAGCTGTTTTTT.

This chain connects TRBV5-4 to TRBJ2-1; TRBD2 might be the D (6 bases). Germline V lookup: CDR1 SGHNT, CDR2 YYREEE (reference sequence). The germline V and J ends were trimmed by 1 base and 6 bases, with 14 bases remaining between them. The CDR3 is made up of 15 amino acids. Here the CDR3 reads CASSLWDSWGNEQFF. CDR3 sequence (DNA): TGTGCCAGCAGCTTGTGGGACTCTTGGGGCAATGAGCAGTTCTTC.

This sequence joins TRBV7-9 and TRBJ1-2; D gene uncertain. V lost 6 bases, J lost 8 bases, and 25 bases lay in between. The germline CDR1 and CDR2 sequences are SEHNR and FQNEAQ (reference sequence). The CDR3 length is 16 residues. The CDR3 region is CASSMLSWETLWGYTF. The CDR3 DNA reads TGTGCCAGCAGTATGTTAAGCTGGGAGACCCTCTGGGGCTACACCTTC.

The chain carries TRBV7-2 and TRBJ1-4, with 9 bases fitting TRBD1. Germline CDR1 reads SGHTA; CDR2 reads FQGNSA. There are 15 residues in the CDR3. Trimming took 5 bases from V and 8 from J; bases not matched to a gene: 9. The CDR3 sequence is CASSPRTGDGEKLFF. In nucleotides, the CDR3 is TGTGCCAGCAGCCCGAGGACAGGGGATGGAGAAAAACTGTTTTTT. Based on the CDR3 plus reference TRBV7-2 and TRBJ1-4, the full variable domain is GAGVSQSPSNKVTEKGKDVELRCDPISGHTALYWYRQSLGQGLEFLIYFQGNSAPDKSGLPSDRFSAERTGGSVSTLTIQRTQQEDSAVYLCASSPRTGDGEKLFFGSGTQLSVL.

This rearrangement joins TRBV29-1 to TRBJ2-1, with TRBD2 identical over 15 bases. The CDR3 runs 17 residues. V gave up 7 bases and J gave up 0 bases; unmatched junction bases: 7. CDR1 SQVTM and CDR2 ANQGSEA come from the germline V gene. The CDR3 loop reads CSAAGLAGGSSYNEQFF. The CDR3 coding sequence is TGCAGCGCCGCGGGACTAGCGGGGGGAAGCTCCTACAATGAGCAGTTCTTC.

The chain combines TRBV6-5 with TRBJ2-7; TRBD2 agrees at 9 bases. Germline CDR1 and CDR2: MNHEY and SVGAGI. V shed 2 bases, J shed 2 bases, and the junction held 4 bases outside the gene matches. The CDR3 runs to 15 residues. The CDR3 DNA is TGTGCCAGCAGTTACGCGGCTAGCGGGGCCTACGAGCAGTACTTC. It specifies CASSYAASGAYEQYF.

CDR3 coding DNA: TGTGCCAGCAGCTTGGACAGAAGCAATCAGCCCCAGCATTTT. Its protein is CASSLDRSNQPQHF. The V call is TRBV7-2, the J call TRBJ1-5; weak D call: TRBD1 (6 bases). Looked up from germline, CDR1 is SGHTA and CDR2 is FQGNSA. The CDR3 runs 14 residues. The V end was cut by 3 bases, the J end by 1 base, with 7 bases between.

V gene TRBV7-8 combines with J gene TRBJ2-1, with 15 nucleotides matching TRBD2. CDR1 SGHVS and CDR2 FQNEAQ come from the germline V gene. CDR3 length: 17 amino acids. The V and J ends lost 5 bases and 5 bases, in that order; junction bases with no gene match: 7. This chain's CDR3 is CASSRTSGRAGDNEQFF. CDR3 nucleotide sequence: TGTGCCAGCAGCCGGACTAGCGGGAGGGCCGGAGACAATGAGCAGTTCTTC.

CDR3 residues: CASSPGQGRYGYTF. In nucleotides, the CDR3 is TGTGCCAGCAGTCCCGGACAGGGGAGGTATGGCTACACCTTC. This chain links TRBV6-5 with TRBJ1-2; 9 bases line up with TRBD1. This CDR3 has 14 residues. Trimming removed 5 bases from V and 5 bases from J; junction bases left unmatched: 6. Germline V gives CDR1 MNHEY, CDR2 SVGAGI.

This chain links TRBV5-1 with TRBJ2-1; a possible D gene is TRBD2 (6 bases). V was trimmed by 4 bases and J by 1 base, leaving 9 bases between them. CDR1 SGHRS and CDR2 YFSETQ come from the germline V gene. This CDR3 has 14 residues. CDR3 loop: CASSRDSSYNEQFF. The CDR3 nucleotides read TGCGCCAGCAGCCGGGACTCTTCCTACAATGAGCAGTTCTTC.

CDR3 protein: CASSSLKGGNQPQHF. CDR3 in DNA: TGTGCCAGCAGCTCCCTTAAGGGGGGCAATCAGCCCCAGCATTTT. The chain recombines TRBV6-5 with TRBJ1-5, with D possibly being TRBD1 (6 bases). Germline values: CDR1 MNHEY, CDR2 SVGAGI. The CDR3 is 15 amino acids. The V end lost 6 bases, the J end lost 2 bases, and 14 bases lay between the germline ends.

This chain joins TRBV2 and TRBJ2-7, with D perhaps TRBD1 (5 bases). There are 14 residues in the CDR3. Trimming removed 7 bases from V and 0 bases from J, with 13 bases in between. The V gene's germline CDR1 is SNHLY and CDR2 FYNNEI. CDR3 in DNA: TGTGCCAGCATCGAGACAGCAAACTCCTACGAGCAGTACTTC. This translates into CASIETANSYEQYF.

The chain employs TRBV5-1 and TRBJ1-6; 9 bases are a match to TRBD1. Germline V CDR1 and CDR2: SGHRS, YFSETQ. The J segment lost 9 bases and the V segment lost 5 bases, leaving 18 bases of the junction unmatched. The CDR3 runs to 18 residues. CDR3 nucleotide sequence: TGCGCCAGCAGTAAAAAGGACAGGGGAGATTTCGTTAGTTCACCCCTCCACTTT. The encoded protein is CASSKKDRGDFVSSPLHF.

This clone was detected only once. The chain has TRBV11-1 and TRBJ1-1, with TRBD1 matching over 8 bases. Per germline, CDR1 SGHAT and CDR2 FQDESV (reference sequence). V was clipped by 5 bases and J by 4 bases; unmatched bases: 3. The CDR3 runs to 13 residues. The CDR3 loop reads CASSADRGTEAFF. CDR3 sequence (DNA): TGTGCCAGCAGCGCCGACAGGGGCACTGAAGCTTTCTTT.

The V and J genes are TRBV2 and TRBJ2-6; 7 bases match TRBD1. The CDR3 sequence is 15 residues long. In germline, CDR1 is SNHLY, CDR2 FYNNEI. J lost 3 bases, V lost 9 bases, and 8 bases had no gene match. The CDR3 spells CARQGWESGANVLTF. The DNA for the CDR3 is TGTGCCAGACAGGGGTGGGAGAGTGGGGCCAACGTCCTGACTTTC.

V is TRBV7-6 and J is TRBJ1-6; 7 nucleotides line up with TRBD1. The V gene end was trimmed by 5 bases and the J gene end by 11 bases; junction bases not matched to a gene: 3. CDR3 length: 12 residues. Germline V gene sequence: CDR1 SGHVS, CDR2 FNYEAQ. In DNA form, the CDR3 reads TGTGCCAGCAGCACAGGGGTTGCACCCCTCCACTTT. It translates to CASSTGVAPLHF.

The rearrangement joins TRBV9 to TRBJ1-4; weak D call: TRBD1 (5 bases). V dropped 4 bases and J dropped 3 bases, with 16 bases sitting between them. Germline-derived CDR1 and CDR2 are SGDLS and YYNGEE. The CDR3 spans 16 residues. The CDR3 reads CASSPGGGSANEKLFF. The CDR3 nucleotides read TGTGCCAGCAGCCCAGGCGGGGGATCCGCTAATGAAAAACTGTTTTTT.

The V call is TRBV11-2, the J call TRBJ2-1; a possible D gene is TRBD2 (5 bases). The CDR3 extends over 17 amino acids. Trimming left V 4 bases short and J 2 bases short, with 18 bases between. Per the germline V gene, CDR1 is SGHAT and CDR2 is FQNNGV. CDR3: CASSSPPGGSPYNEQFF. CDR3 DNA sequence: TGTGCCAGCAGCTCCCCCCCCGGCGGGTCACCCTACAATGAGCAGTTCTTC.

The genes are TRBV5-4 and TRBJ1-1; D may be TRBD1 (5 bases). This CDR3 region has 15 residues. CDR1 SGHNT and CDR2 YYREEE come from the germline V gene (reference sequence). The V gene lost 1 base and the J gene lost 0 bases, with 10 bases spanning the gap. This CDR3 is CASSLIQAMNTEAFF. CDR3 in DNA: TGTGCCAGCAGCTTGATACAGGCCATGAACACTGAAGCTTTCTTT.

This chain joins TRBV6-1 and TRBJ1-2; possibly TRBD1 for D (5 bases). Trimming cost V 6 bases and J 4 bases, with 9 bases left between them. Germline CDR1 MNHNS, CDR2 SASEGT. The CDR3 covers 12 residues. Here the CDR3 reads CASRGDSYGYTF. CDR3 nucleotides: TGTGCCAGCAGAGGAGACAGCTATGGCTACACCTTC.

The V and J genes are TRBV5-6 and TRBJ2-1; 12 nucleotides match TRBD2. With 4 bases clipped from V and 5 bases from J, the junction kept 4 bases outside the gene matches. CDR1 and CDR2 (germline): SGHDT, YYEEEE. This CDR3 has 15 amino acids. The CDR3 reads CASSLTSGSHNEQFF. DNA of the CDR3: TGTGCCAGCAGCCTGACTAGCGGGAGCCACAATGAGCAGTTCTTC.